Shown below are 19 T cell receptor beta chains from a single sample sequenced in a study of blood T cell repertoires in COVID-19. Libraries were prepared by immunoSEQ multiplex PCR; TCRdb keeps only in-frame clonotypes and omits some of them. Among about 400,000 clones listed, around nine tenths were seen once. Sequencing was done on a sample of peripheral blood. Source of these receptors: a woman aged 25-40 years with acute or convalescent COVID-19.

This chain links TRBV25-1 with TRBJ2-2, with D tentatively TRBD1 (5 bases). Trimming pared 3 bases from V and 2 bases from J, leaving 10 bases between. This CDR3 spans 15 amino acids. The germline V gene has CDR1 MGHDK and CDR2 SYGVNS. The DNA of the CDR3 is TGTGCCAGCAGTGACGCGACAGCTAACACCGGGGAGCTGTTTTTT. Translating it yields CASSDATANTGELFF.

J is TRBJ2-3 and V is TRBV9; tentatively, D is TRBD1 (6 bases). This CDR3 region has 14 residues. Germline lookup yields CDR1 SGDLS and CDR2 YYNGEE. Trimming removed 3 bases from V and 0 bases from J, with 8 bases in between. CDR3 amino acids: CASSGQGSTDTQYF. For the CDR3, the DNA is TGTGCCAGCAGCGGGCAGGGGAGCACAGATACGCAGTATTTT.

As to this clone: Sequence at one end of the junction differs from germline and may be a read error. This rearrangement joins TRBV6-2 or TRBV6-3 to TRBJ2-1, with D hard to call. This CDR3 region has 13 residues. The germline gives CDR1 MNHEY, CDR2 SVGEGT. CDR3 loop: CASRYLWANEQFF. The CDR3 DNA reads TGTGCCAGCAGATACTTATGGGCCAATGAGCAGTTCTTC.

The chain has TRBV3-1 (or the pseudogene TRBV3-2) and TRBJ2-5, with 8 bases lining up with TRBD2. This CDR3 spans 14 amino acids. With 4 bases clipped from V and 5 bases from J, the junction kept 6 bases outside the gene matches. Germline V gene sequence: CDR1 LGHDT, CDR2 YNNKEL (reference sequence). The CDR3, as DNA: TGTGCCAGCAGCCTCGGGGGGGGTTACGAGACCCAGTACTTC. This translates into CASSLGGGYETQYF.

The rearrangement joins TRBV11-2 to TRBJ2-7, with 7 positions matching TRBD1. V trimming: 5 bases; J trimming: 2 bases; junction bases outside the gene matches: 9. The CDR3 spans 15 residues. Per the germline V gene, CDR1 is SGHAT and CDR2 is FQNNGV. The CDR3 bases are TGTGCCAGCAGCAGCGGACAGGAGGCCACCTACGAGCAGTACTTC. This sequence encodes CASSSGQEATYEQYF.

The chain carries TRBV5-1 and TRBJ2-7, with TRBD1 identical over 10 bases. Germline CDR1 SGHRS, CDR2 YFSETQ. This CDR3 is 15 amino acids long. V was clipped by 0 bases and J by 4 bases; unmatched bases: 4. The CDR3 is CASSLDGTGAYEQYF. Here the CDR3 DNA reads TGCGCCAGCAGCTTGGACGGGACAGGGGCTTACGAGCAGTACTTC.

The chain employs TRBV30 and TRBJ2-5, with a possible D match to TRBD2 (5 bases). The CDR3 consists of 14 residues. Germline loops: CDR1 GTSNPN, CDR2 SVGIG (reference sequence). V lost 2 bases, J lost 4 bases, and 14 bases lay in between. Here the CDR3 DNA reads TGTGCCTGGAGTCAGACGGGTGCGGGAGAGACCCAGTACTTC. This codes for CAWSQTGAGETQYF.

The chain combines TRBV2 with TRBJ1-6; 7 bases align to TRBD1. Looked up from germline, CDR1 is SNHLY and CDR2 is FYNNEI. The CDR3 spans 14 residues. J was trimmed by 6 bases and V by 8 bases; bases with no gene match: 7. The CDR3 coding sequence is TGTGCCAGCTTAAGACAGGGTGGTAATTCACCCCTCCACTTT. Its protein product is CASLRQGGNSPLHF.

The V and J genes are TRBV18 and TRBJ1-6; unclear D gene. CDR1 is KGHSH and CDR2 is LQKENI in the germline V gene. The CDR3 extends over 12 amino acids. V lost 3 bases and J lost 8, with 5 bases in between. The CDR3 protein is CASSPGDSPLHF. The CDR3 DNA reads as TGTGCCAGCTCACCGGGAGATTCACCCCTCCACTTT. The whole variable domain, filled in from reference TRBV18 and TRBJ1-6, reads NAGVMQNPRHLVRRRGQEARLRCSPMKGHSHVYWYRQLPEEGLKFMVYLQKENIIDESGMPKERFSAEFPKEGPSILRIQQVVRGDSAAYFCASSPGDSPLHFGNGTRLTVT.

The J gene is TRBJ2-7, the V gene TRBV5-1; perhaps TRBD1 as D (6 bases). The V gene's germline CDR1 is SGHRS and CDR2 YFSETQ. Trimming stripped 0 bases from V and 3 bases from J, with 13 bases between. The CDR3 spans 15 residues. CDR3 amino acids: CASSLEVDSYYEQYF. As DNA, the CDR3 is TGCGCCAGCAGCTTGGAGGTGGACAGCTACTACGAGCAGTACTTC.

This chain connects TRBV29-1 to TRBJ2-3, with no clear D. V was trimmed by 5 bases and J by 0 bases, leaving 15 bases between them. The V gene's germline CDR1 is SQVTM and CDR2 ANQGSEA. This CDR3 comprises 15 residues. CDR3 protein: CSVTPQASSTDTQYF. Written as DNA, the CDR3 is TGCAGCGTTACCCCCCAGGCTTCTAGCACAGATACGCAGTATTTT.

The rearrangement uses TRBV3-1 (or the pseudogene TRBV3-2) and TRBJ2-1; D might be TRBD1 (6 bases). This CDR3 has 15 amino acids. V shed 1 base and J shed 2 bases, with 9 bases lying between them. From germline, CDR1 is LGHDT and CDR2 YNNKEL (reference sequence). Here the CDR3 reads CASSQGGGPYNEQFF. The CDR3 bases are TGTGCCAGCAGCCAAGGAGGGGGTCCCTACAATGAGCAGTTCTTC.

The V gene is TRBV29-1, the J gene TRBJ1-2; TRBD1 matches at 9 bases. Germline CDR1 and CDR2: SQVTM and ANQGSEA. The CDR3 length is 14 residues. Trimming at V came to 7 bases and at J to 0 bases, leaving 6 bases not matched to a gene. The CDR3 region is CSAGQGTANYGYTF. The CDR3 nucleotides are TGCAGCGCCGGACAGGGGACAGCTAACTATGGCTACACCTTC.

The chain links TRBV11-2 to TRBJ2-3; D may be TRBD1 (5 bases). The CDR3 spans 14 residues. CDR1 is SGHAT and CDR2 is FQNNGV in the germline V gene. Between the trimmed V and J ends, which lost 3 bases and 3 bases, there was a span of 10 bases. The CDR3 bases are TGTGCCAGCAGCTTGCCCGCAGGGACAGATACGCAGTATTTT. Protein: CASSLPAGTDTQYF.

This chain joins TRBV4-2 and TRBJ2-3; no clear D gene. Per germline, CDR1 LGHNA and CDR2 YNFKEQ. Deletions cut 0 bases from V and 0 bases from J, with 4 bases between. The CDR3 totals 14 residues. The CDR3 sequence is CASSQDQSTDTQYF. The CDR3 DNA follows: TGTGCCAGCAGCCAAGATCAGAGCACAGATACGCAGTATTTT.

J is TRBJ2-1 and V is TRBV6-5, with 12 bases matching TRBD2. CDR1 MNHEY and CDR2 SVGAGI come from the germline V gene. J was trimmed by 10 bases and V by 0 bases; bases with no gene match: 7. The CDR3 runs 16 residues. The CDR3 protein is CASSYSRTSGDGEQFF. The DNA for the CDR3 is TGTGCCAGCAGTTACTCGAGGACTAGCGGGGACGGCGAGCAGTTCTTC.

The chain recombines TRBV2 with TRBJ1-6; D is perhaps TRBD1 (6 bases). The V end was cut by 5 bases, the J end by 3 bases, with 14 bases between. This CDR3 is built from 16 residues. Germline assignment: CDR1 SNHLY and CDR2 FYNNEI. CDR3 sequence (DNA): TGTGCCAGCAGTTACCGGACAGAAATCTATAATTCACCCCTCCACTTT. It specifies CASSYRTEIYNSPLHF. The full variable domain, rest sourced from reference TRBV2 and TRBJ1-6, is EPEVTQTPSHQVTQMGQEVILRCVPISNHLYFYWYRQILGQKVEFLVSFYNNEISEKSEIFDDQFSVERPDGSNFTLKIRSTKLEDSAMYFCASSYRTEIYNSPLHFGNGTRLTVT.

The chain has TRBV6-5 and TRBJ1-6; D perhaps matches TRBD1 (5 bases). The CDR3 sequence is 14 residues long. Germline V gene data show CDR1 as MNHEY and CDR2 as SVGAGI. Trimming stripped 6 bases from V and 9 bases from J, with 15 bases between. This CDR3 reads CASSAGPYGSPLHF. CDR3 DNA sequence: TGTGCCAGCAGCGCGGGACCGTATGGTTCACCCCTCCACTTT.

The rearrangement joins TRBV5-1 to TRBJ1-2, with no clear D. The CDR3 runs to 13 residues. CDR1 and CDR2 (germline): SGHRS, YFSETQ. Trimming shortened V by 3 bases and J by 2 bases, and 8 bases separated the two germline ends. The CDR3 coding sequence is TGCGCCAGCAGCTATGACACAAACTATGGCTACACCTTC. Its translation is CASSYDTNYGYTF.